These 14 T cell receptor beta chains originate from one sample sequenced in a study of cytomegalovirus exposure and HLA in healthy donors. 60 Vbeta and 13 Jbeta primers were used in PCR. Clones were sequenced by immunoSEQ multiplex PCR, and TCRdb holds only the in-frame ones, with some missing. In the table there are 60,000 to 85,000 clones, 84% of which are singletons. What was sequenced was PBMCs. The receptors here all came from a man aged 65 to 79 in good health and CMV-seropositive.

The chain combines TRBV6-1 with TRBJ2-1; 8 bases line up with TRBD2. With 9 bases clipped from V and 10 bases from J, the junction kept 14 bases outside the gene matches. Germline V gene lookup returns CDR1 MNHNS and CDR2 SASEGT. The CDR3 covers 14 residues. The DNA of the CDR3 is TGTGCCAGTGACCCCGGGACTAGGTTTGGGGAGCAGTTCTTC. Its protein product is CASDPGTRFGEQFF.

CDR3 region: CASSYGQTTDTQYF. For the CDR3, the DNA is TGTGCCAGCAGTTACGGGCAGACCACAGATACGCAGTATTTT. The chain has TRBV6-5 and TRBJ2-3; no clear D gene. In germline, CDR1 is MNHEY, CDR2 SVGAGI. This CDR3 region has 14 residues. The V gene lost 2 bases and the J gene lost 2 bases, with 8 bases spanning the gap.

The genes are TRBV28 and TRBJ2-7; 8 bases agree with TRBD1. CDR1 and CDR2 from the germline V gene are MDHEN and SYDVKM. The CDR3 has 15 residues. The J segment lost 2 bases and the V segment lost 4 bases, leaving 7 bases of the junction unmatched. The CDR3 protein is CASSSPGQVAYEQYF. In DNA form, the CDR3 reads TGTGCCAGCAGTTCGCCGGGACAGGTGGCCTACGAGCAGTACTTC. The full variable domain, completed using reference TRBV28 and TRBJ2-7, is DVKVTQSSRYLVKRTGEKVFLECVQDMDHENMFWYRQDPGLGLRLIYFSYDVKMKEKGDIPEGYSVSREKKERFSLILESASTNQTSMYLCASSSPGQVAYEQYFGPGTRLTVT.

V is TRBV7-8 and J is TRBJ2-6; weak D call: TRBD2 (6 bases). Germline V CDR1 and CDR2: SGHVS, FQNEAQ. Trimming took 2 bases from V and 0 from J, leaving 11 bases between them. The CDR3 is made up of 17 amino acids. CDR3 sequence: CASSLRDFHSGANVLTF. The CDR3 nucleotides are TGTGCCAGCAGCTTACGGGACTTCCACTCTGGGGCCAACGTCCTGACTTTC.

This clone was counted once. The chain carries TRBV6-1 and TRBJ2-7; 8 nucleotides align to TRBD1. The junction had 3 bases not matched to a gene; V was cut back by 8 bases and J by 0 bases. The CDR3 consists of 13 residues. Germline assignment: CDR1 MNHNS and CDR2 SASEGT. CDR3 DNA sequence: TGTGCCAGCGTGGACAGGGTCTCCTACGAGCAGTACTTC. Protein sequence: CASVDRVSYEQYF.

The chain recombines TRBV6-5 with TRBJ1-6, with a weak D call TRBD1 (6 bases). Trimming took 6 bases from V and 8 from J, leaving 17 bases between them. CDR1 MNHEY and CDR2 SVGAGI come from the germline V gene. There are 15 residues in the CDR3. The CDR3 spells CASRQRPRGDSPLHF. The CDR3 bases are TGTGCCAGCAGGCAAAGGCCCAGGGGCGATTCACCCCTCCACTTT.

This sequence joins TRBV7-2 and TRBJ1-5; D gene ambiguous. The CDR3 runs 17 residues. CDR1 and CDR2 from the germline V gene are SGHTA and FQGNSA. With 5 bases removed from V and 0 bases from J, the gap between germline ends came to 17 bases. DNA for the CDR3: TGTGCCAGCAGCACCGGGAAGGGAGGTTTTAGCAATCAGCCCCAGCATTTT. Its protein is CASSTGKGGFSNQPQHF.

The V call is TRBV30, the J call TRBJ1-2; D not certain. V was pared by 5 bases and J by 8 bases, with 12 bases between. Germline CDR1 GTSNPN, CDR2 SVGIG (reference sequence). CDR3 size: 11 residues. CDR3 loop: CAWSLSGGYTF. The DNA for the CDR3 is TGTGCCTGGTCCCTCTCGGGGGGCTACACCTTC.

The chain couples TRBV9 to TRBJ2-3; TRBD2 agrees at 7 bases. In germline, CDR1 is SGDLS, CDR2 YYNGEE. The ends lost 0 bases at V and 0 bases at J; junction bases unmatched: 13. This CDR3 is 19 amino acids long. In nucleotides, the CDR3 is TGTGCCAGCAGCGTAGAGGCCCTGGGCGGGAGTGGGAGCACAGATACGCAGTATTTT. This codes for CASSVEALGGSGSTDTQYF.

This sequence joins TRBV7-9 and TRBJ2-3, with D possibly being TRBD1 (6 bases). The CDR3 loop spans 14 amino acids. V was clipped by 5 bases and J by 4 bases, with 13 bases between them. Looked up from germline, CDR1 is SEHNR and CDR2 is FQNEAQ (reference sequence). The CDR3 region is CASSRGINADTQYF. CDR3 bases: TGTGCCAGCAGCAGGGGGATAAACGCAGATACGCAGTATTTT.

The CDR3 DNA sequence: TGTGCCACCAGCAGAGCGGGGGGGGCGAGCACAGATACGCAGTATTTT. This codes for CATSRAGGASTDTQYF. The genes are TRBV15 and TRBJ2-3; 8 bases fit TRBD2. V dropped 1 base and J dropped 0; count of bases not matched to a gene: 3. This CDR3 has 16 amino acids. Germline loops: CDR1 LNHNV, CDR2 YYDKDF (reference sequence).

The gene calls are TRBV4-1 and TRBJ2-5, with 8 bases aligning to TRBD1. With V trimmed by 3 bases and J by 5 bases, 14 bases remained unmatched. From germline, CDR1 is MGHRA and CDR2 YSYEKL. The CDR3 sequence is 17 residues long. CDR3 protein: CASSQEDRVKIGETQYF. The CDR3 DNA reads TGCGCCAGCAGCCAGGAGGACAGGGTCAAGATAGGGGAGACCCAGTACTTC.

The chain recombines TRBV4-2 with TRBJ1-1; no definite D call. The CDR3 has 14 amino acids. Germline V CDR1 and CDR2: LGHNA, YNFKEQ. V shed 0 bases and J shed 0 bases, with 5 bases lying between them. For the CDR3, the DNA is TGTGCCAGCAGCCAAGAGCAGATGAACACTGAAGCTTTCTTT. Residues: CASSQEQMNTEAFF.

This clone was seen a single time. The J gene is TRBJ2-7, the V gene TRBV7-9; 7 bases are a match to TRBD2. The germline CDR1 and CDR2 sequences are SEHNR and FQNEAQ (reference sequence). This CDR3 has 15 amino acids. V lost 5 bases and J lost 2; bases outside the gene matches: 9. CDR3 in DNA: TGTGCCAGCAGCCGCGCGCTAGCGGAGCCCTACGAGCAGTACTTC. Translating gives CASSRALAEPYEQYF. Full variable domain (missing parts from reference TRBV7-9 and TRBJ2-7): DTGVSQNPRHKITKRGQNVTFRCDPISEHNRLYWYRQTLGQGPEFLTYFQNEAQLEKSRLLSDRFSAERPKGSFSTLEIQRTEQGDSAMYLCASSRALAEPYEQYFGPGTRLTVT.